The 19 T cell receptor beta chains in this list originate from one sample, sequenced in a study of T cell responses to AZD1222 COVID-19 vaccine. TCRdb's copy holds only in-frame clones and misses some; the assay was immunoSEQ multiplex PCR. The table shows roughly 120,000 clones, with about 82% occurring only once. Here the sequenced sample was peripheral blood, taken 28 days after the second AZD1222 dose. Receptors were obtained from an adult who received the AZD1222 COVID-19 vaccine.

The genes are TRBV5-1 and TRBJ2-7; D possibly corresponds to TRBD1 (6 bases). The CDR3 is made up of 13 amino acids. Germline V gene lookup returns CDR1 SGHRS and CDR2 YFSETQ. Trimming cost V 1 base and J 7 bases, with 12 bases left between them. The CDR3 loop reads CASSLLPDREQYF. The DNA of the CDR3 is TGCGCCAGCAGCTTGTTGCCCGACAGGGAGCAGTACTTC.

This rearrangement joins TRBV7-2 to TRBJ2-1; the match to TRBD2 covers 11 bases. Looked up from germline, CDR1 is SGHTA and CDR2 is FQGNSA. The CDR3 is 18 amino acids. The ends lost 1 base at V and 7 bases at J; junction bases unmatched: 12. The CDR3 DNA reads as TGTGCCAGCAGCTTAGAGTATCTGGCTAGCGGGGGGAGAAATGAGCAGTTCTTC. It translates to CASSLEYLASGGRNEQFF.

In this sample, this clone turned up once. The CDR3 reads CASSLDAGGNTEAFF. The CDR3 region has the DNA TGCGCCAGCAGCTTGGATGCCGGGGGGAACACTGAAGCTTTCTTT. The chain employs TRBV5-1 and TRBJ1-1; a weak D match, TRBD1 (5 bases). The CDR3 covers 15 residues. Trimming removed 0 bases at V and 1 base at J, with 10 bases between. Germline lookup yields CDR1 SGHRS and CDR2 YFSETQ. The variable domain in full, completed from reference TRBV5-1 and TRBJ1-1, reads KAGVTQTPRYLIKTRGQQVTLSCSPISGHRSVSWYQQTPGQGLQFLFEYFSETQRNKGNFPGRFSGRQFSNSRSEMNVSTLELGDSALYLCASSLDAGGNTEAFFGQGTRLTVV.

This chain joins TRBV27 and TRBJ2-7; D is tentatively TRBD1 or TRBD2 (5 bases each). Trimming removed 2 bases from V and 2 bases from J, with 10 bases in between. Germline-derived CDR1 and CDR2 are MNHEY and SMNVEV (reference sequence). CDR3 length: 14 amino acids. The CDR3 DNA reads as TGTGCCAGCAGTTTAACCGGGACCACCTACGAGCAGTACTTC. This codes for CASSLTGTTYEQYF.

For this clone: One end of the junction does not line up with germline, which may come from a read error. This rearrangement joins TRBV6-5 to TRBJ1-5, with a tentative D call TRBD1 (6 bases). The germline CDR1 and CDR2 sequences are MNHEY and SVGAGI. The CDR3 runs 14 residues. This CDR3 is CASSYYRGNQPQHF. CDR3 DNA sequence: TGTGCCAGCAGCTACTACAGGGGCAATCAGCCCCAGCATTTT.

V usage is TRBV19 and J usage is TRBJ1-6; D is ambiguous. The CDR3 is made up of 15 amino acids. CDR1 is LNHDA, CDR2 SQIVND, per germline (reference sequence). V was cut by 7 bases and J by 2 bases, with 12 bases left in between. The CDR3 sequence is CASTTFGTYNSPLHF. CDR3 sequence (DNA): TGTGCCAGTACGACTTTCGGAACCTATAATTCACCCCTCCACTTT. Drawing the rest from reference TRBV19 and TRBJ1-6, the complete variable domain is DGGITQSPKYLFRKEGQNVTLSCEQNLNHDAMYWYRQDPGQGLRLIYYSQIVNDFQKGDIAEGYSVSREKKESFPLTVTSAQKNPTAFYLCASTTFGTYNSPLHFGNGTRLTVT.

The rearrangement uses TRBV11-1 and TRBJ2-7; TRBD1 might be the D (5 bases). V lost 1 base to trimming and J lost 1 base, with 11 bases between them. The CDR3 totals 15 residues. The germline V gene encodes CDR1 SGHAT and CDR2 FQDESV (reference sequence). The CDR3 loop is CASSLEGSASYEQYF. The CDR3 bases are TGTGCCAGCAGCTTAGAGGGGTCAGCATCCTACGAGCAGTACTTC.

V usage is TRBV6-5 and J usage is TRBJ2-5, with TRBD2 matching 8 bases. CDR1 is MNHEY and CDR2 is SVGAGI in the germline V gene. This CDR3 is 15 amino acids long. The ends lost 5 bases at V and 3 bases at J; junction bases unmatched: 8. The CDR3 reads CASSRAGGLEETQYF. Written as DNA, the CDR3 is TGTGCCAGCAGTAGAGCCGGGGGACTAGAAGAGACCCAGTACTTC.

The J gene is TRBJ2-1, the V gene TRBV18, with D maybe TRBD2 (6 bases). The CDR3 length is 14 residues. Trimming took 3 bases from V and 8 from J, leaving 14 bases between them. In germline, CDR1 is KGHSH, CDR2 LQKENI. CDR3 protein: CASSPRQRDYEQFF. The CDR3 coding sequence is TGTGCCAGCTCACCTAGACAGAGGGACTATGAGCAGTTCTTC.

The rearrangement links TRBV3-1 (or the pseudogene TRBV3-2) to TRBJ1-1; D unresolved. Germline values: CDR1 LGHDT, CDR2 YNNKEL (reference sequence). The ends were cut back, 8 bases at V and 4 bases at J, with 5 bases in the middle. The CDR3 is made up of 10 amino acids. This chain's CDR3 is CASEGTEAFF. CDR3 in DNA: TGTGCCAGCGAGGGCACTGAAGCTTTCTTT.

The V gene is TRBV3-1 (or the pseudogene TRBV3-2), the J gene TRBJ1-5; TRBD1 aligns across 11 bases. The CDR3 length is 16 residues. Losses at the gene ends were 4 bases for V and 4 bases for J; bases not matched to a gene: 6. Germline V gene data show CDR1 as LGHDT and CDR2 as YNNKEL (reference sequence). The CDR3 reads CASSLRGQGGNQPQHF. For the CDR3, the DNA is TGTGCCAGCAGCCTCCGGGGACAGGGGGGTAATCAGCCCCAGCATTTT.

V usage is TRBV19 and J usage is TRBJ2-6; D not certain. Trimming cost V 5 bases and J 0 bases, with 11 bases left between them. Germline CDR1 reads LNHDA; CDR2 reads SQIVND (reference sequence). This CDR3 is 16 amino acids long. This CDR3 is CASSPPPRSGANVLTF. The CDR3 DNA reads TGTGCCAGTAGTCCACCCCCCCGCTCTGGGGCCAACGTCCTGACTTTC.

The CDR3 DNA follows: TGCGCCAGCAGCCTGCGGGGACAGGGCTATGGCTACACCTTC. It translates to CASSLRGQGYGYTF. The V and J genes are TRBV5-1 and TRBJ1-2, with TRBD1 matching 9 bases. The CDR3 has 14 amino acids. V was clipped by 4 bases and J by 4 bases; unmatched bases: 5. Germline loops: CDR1 SGHRS, CDR2 YFSETQ.

V is TRBV7-9 and J is TRBJ1-2; TRBD1 agrees at 7 bases. Losses at the gene ends were 1 base for V and 8 bases for J; bases not matched to a gene: 7. Germline-derived CDR1 and CDR2 are SEHNR and FQNEAQ (reference sequence). CDR3 length: 14 amino acids. CDR3 sequence: CASSLGTGPGGYTF. The CDR3 DNA reads TGTGCCAGCAGCTTAGGGACAGGACCTGGCGGCTACACCTTC. Filled out from reference TRBV7-9 and TRBJ1-2, the complete variable domain reads DTGVSQNPRHKITKRGQNVTFRCDPISEHNRLYWYRQTLGQGPEFLTYFQNEAQLEKSRLLSDRFSAERPKGSFSTLEIQRTEQGDSAMYLCASSLGTGPGGYTFGSGTRLTVV.

The chain uses TRBV18 and TRBJ1-4; no firm D call. The CDR3 extends over 13 amino acids. CDR1 and CDR2 from the germline V gene are KGHSH and LQKENI. V gave up 6 bases and J gave up 8 bases, with 13 bases separating them. In DNA form, the CDR3 reads TGTGCCAGCTCGGAAAAGGTCGGGGAAAAACTGTTTTTT. Encoded protein: CASSEKVGEKLFF.

This clone was found once. V is TRBV5-1 and J is TRBJ2-7; D not certain. CDR1 and CDR2 (germline): SGHRS, YFSETQ. The CDR3 length is 13 residues. V lost 0 bases and J lost 3, with 7 bases in between. The CDR3 loop is CASSLAGNYEQYF. In DNA, the CDR3 is TGCGCCAGCAGCTTGGCCGGCAACTACGAGCAGTACTTC.

The chain employs TRBV25-1 and TRBJ1-2; D is unclear. V lost 1 base, J lost 0 bases, and 9 bases lay in between. CDR1 MGHDK and CDR2 SYGVNS come from the germline V gene. This CDR3 comprises 15 residues. In DNA form, the CDR3 reads TGTGCCAGCAGTGAATCCTTAACCGCTAACTATGGCTACACCTTC. This gives the protein CASSESLTANYGYTF.

This clone was counted between two and nine times. The J gene is TRBJ1-6, the V gene TRBV2; unclear D gene. Trimming shortened V by 4 bases and J by 0 bases, and 7 bases separated the two germline ends. Germline V gene lookup returns CDR1 SNHLY and CDR2 FYNNEI. This CDR3 has 15 amino acids. CDR3 sequence (DNA): TGTGCCAGCAGTGCCGGGAGCTCCTATAATTCACCCCTCCACTTT. It is translated as CASSAGSSYNSPLHF.

The chain couples TRBV12-3 or TRBV12-4 to TRBJ1-6; D gene uncertain. Trimming took 6 bases from V and 10 from J, leaving 13 bases between them. This CDR3 region has 13 residues. CDR3 amino acids: CASRRLGISPLHF. The CDR3 DNA follows: TGTGCCAGCAGACGGTTAGGGATATCACCCCTCCACTTT.